This T cell receptor (beta chain) was profiled in a study of blood T cell repertoires in COVID-19. Here immunoSEQ multiplex PCR was the method, and the copy in TCRdb shows in-frame clones only, minus some. The sample yields 60,000 to 90,000 clones, more than 75% seen once. Germline lookup yields CDR1 MNHEY and CDR2 SVGAGI. CDR3 length: 14 residues. V trimming: 2 bases; J trimming: 0 bases; junction bases outside the gene matches: 0. The V gene is TRBV6-5, the J gene TRBJ1-1, with 7 nucleotides matching TRBD1. The origin of this receptor is a man aged 60 to 69 with COVID-19, enrolled during active disease. The sequenced material came from peripheral blood. CDR3 nucleotides: TGTGCCAGCAGTTACGGGACAGTGAACACTGAAGCTTTCTTT. Amino acid sequence: CASSYGTVNTEAFF.